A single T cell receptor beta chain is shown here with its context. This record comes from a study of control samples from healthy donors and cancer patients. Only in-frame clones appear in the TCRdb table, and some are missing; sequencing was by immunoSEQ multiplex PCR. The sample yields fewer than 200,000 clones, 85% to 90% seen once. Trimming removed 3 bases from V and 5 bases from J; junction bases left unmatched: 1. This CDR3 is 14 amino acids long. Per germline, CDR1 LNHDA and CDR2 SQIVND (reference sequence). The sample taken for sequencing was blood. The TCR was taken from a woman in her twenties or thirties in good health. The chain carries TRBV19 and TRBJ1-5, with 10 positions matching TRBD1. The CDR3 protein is CASSMGTGDQPQHF. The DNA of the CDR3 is TGTGCCAGTAGTATGGGGACAGGGGATCAGCCCCAGCATTTT.